This T cell receptor (beta chain) was sequenced for a study of blood T cells in healthy people across ages. Using a J-beta primer mix together with a sample-barcoded 5' primer, a second PCR was run for roughly 6 to 11 cycles. One entry per CDR3 protein results from TCRdb running MiXCR on the 5' RACE reads. The table includes approximately 1.5 million distinct CDR3 sequences, 30% to 40% detected once. The germline V gene has CDR1 SGHRS and CDR2 YFSETQ. The CDR3 runs to 14 residues. Trimming took off 4 bases at V and 5 bases at J, with 13 bases between the two ends. This clonotype was sampled from a woman aged 30 to 39 in good health. Sequencing was carried out using blood. This chain uses TRBV5-1 with TRBJ2-1; D uncertain. The CDR3: CASSMGGWDNEQFF. CDR3 in DNA: TGCGCCAGCAGCATGGGCGGCTGGGACAATGAGCAGTTCTTC.